The rows below give T cell receptor beta chains drawn from one sample of a study of blood T cell repertoires in COVID-19. The table came from immunoSEQ multiplex PCR; TCRdb's copy has only in-frame clones and leaves some out. The sample includes about 130,000 clones, 80% to 90% of them seen just once. What was sequenced was peripheral blood. The receptor source for this set is a woman aged 60 to 75 with acute or convalescent COVID-19. CDR3s include the opening cysteine and the closing phenylalanine or tryptophan. The D gene is left open where the match is weak. Some rows have no size entry. The others give once, few or many, or a class for an expanded clone.

j_call clone_size d_call v_call cdr3_aa cdr3_nt
TRBJ2-5 . . TRBV3-1/TRBV3-2 CASSPGMWERETQYF TGTGCCAGCAGCCCTGGAATGTGGGAGAGGGAGACCCAGTACTTC
TRBJ2-1 . . TRBV10-3 CAISALGVNEQFF TGTGCCATCAGCGCCCTCGGAGTTAATGAGCAGTTCTTC
TRBJ2-5 . . TRBV11-1 CASSARTAKETQYF TGTGCCAGCAGCGCCAGGACAGCGAAAGAGACCCAGTACTTC
TRBJ1-4 once . TRBV4-2 CASSQGGRAGLTEKLFF TGTGCCAGCAGCCAAGGTGGAAGGGCAGGGCTTACTGAAAAACTGTTTTTT
TRBJ1-2 once . TRBV3-1/TRBV3-2 CASSQDGAGLYGYTF TGTGCCAGCAGCCAAGATGGGGCGGGGCTTTATGGCTACACCTTC
TRBJ2-7 . . TRBV10-1 CASSGGYEQYF TGCGCCAGCAGCGGGGGTTACGAGCAGTACTTC
TRBJ1-2 . TRBD1 TRBV6-6 CASRGQGRHYGYTF TGTGCCAGCAGAGGACAGGGAAGGCACTATGGCTACACCTTC
TRBJ2-1 . . TRBV27 CASSFPGSYNEQFF TGTGCCAGCAGTTTCCCGGGATCCTACAATGAGCAGTTCTTC
TRBJ1-1 . TRBD1 TRBV5-1 CASSLTGTERETEAFF TGCGCCAGCAGCTTAACCGGGACAGAAAGAGAAACTGAAGCTTTCTTT
TRBJ2-5 . TRBD1 TRBV7-9 CASSSRQGLQETQYF TGTGCCAGCAGCTCCCGACAGGGGCTACAAGAGACCCAGTACTTC
TRBJ2-1 . TRBD2 TRBV5-1 CASSLAKLELAGHNEQFF TGCGCCAGCAGCTTGGCCAAGTTGGAACTAGCGGGCCACAATGAGCAGTTCTTC
TRBJ2-1 . . TRBV24-1 CATSDLGGLSSYNEQFF TGTGCCACCAGTGATTTGGGGGGACTTAGCTCCTACAATGAGCAGTTCTTC
TRBJ1-1 . . TRBV6-5 CASSIGMNTEAFF TGTGCCAGCAGCATCGGGATGAACACTGAAGCTTTCTTT
TRBJ2-4 . TRBD2 TRBV3-1/TRBV3-2 CASSLGLAAKNIQYF TGTGCCAGCAGTTTGGGACTAGCGGCGAAAAACATTCAGTACTTC
TRBJ2-7 once . TRBV28 CASTSDSMTVEQYF TGTGCCAGCACCTCTGACAGTATGACGGTCGAGCAGTACTTC
TRBJ2-7 . . TRBV16 CASSQGGTVTYEQYF TGTGCCAGCAGCCAAGGGGGGACAGTAACCTACGAGCAGTACTTC